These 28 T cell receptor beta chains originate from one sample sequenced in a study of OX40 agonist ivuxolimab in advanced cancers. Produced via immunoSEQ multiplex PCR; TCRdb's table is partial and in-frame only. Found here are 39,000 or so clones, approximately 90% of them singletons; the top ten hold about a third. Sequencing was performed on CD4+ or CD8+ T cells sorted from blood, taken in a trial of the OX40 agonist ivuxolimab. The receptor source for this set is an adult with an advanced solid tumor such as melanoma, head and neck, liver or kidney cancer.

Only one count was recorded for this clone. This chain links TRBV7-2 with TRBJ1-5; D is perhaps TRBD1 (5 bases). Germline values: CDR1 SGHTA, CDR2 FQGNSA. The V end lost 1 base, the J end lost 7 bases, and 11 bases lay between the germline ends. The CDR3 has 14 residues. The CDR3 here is CASSLVGEWQPQHF. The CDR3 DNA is TGTGCCAGCAGCTTAGTAGGGGAGTGGCAGCCCCAGCATTTT.

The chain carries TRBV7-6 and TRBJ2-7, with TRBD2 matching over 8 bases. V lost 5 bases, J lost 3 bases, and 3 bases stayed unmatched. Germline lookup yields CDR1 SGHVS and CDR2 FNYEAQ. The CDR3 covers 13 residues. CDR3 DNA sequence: TGTGCCAGCAGCGGGGGGACTAGCTACGAGCAGTACTTC. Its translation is CASSGGTSYEQYF.

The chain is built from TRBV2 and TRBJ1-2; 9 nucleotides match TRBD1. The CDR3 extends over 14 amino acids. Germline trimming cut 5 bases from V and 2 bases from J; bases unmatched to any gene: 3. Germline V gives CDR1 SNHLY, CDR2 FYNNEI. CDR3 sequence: CASSRTGENYGYTF. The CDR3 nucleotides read TGTGCCAGCAGTAGGACAGGGGAGAACTATGGCTACACCTTC.

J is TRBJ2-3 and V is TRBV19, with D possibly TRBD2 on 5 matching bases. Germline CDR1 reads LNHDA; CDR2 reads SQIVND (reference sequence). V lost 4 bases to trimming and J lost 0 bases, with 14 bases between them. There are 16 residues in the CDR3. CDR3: CASSTGLNPSTDTQYF. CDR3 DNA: TGTGCCAGTAGTACCGGACTGAACCCTAGCACAGATACGCAGTATTTT.

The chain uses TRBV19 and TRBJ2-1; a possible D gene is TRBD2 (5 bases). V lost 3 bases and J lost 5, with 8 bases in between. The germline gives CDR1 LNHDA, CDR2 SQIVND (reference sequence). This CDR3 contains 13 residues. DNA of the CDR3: TGTGCCAGTAGTATTTCCGGGAACAATGAGCAGTTCTTC. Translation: CASSISGNNEQFF.

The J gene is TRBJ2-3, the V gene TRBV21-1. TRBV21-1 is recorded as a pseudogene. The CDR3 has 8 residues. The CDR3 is CARILQYF. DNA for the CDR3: TGTGCCAGGATCCTTCAGTATTTT.

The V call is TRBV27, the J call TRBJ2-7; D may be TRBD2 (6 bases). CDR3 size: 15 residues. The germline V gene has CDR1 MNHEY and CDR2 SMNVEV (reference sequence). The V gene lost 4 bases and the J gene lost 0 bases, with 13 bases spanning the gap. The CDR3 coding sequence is TGTGCCAGCAGTTCCCGGGACGGGGGCTCCTACGAGCAGTACTTC. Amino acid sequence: CASSSRDGGSYEQYF.

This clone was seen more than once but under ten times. The CDR3 loop is CASSSTRGAGSTDTQYF. The CDR3 region has the DNA TGCGCCAGCAGCTCCACTCGAGGCGCGGGAAGCACAGATACGCAGTATTTT. The V gene is TRBV5-1, the J gene TRBJ2-3; perhaps TRBD2 as D (6 bases). The CDR3 contains 17 residues. CDR1 is SGHRS and CDR2 is YFSETQ in the germline V gene. Trimming left V 3 bases short and J 0 bases short, with 17 bases between.

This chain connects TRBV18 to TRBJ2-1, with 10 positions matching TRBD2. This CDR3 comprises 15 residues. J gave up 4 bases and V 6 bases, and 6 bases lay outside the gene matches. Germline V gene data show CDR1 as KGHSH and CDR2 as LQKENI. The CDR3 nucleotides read TGTGCCAGCTCCCCTACTAGCGGGGATTACAATGAGCAGTTCTTC. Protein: CASSPTSGDYNEQFF.

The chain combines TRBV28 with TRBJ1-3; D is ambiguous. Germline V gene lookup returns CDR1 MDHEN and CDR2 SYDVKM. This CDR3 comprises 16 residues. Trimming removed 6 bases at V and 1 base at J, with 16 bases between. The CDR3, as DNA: TGTGCCAGCAGCCCCCCCAATATGAGTTCTGGAAACACCATATATTTT. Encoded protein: CASSPPNMSSGNTIYF.

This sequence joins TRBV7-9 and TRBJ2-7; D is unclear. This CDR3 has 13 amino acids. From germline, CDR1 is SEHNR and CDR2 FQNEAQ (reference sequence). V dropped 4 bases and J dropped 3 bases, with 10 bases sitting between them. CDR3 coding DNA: TGTGCCAGCAGCTCGGGCGGTTTCTACGAGCAGTACTTC. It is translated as CASSSGGFYEQYF.

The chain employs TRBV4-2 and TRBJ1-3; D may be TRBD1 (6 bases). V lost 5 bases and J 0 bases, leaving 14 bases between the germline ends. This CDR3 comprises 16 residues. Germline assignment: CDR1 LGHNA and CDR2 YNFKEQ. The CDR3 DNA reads TGTGCCAGCAGCTTGGGGGCAAGCCTCTCTGGAAACACCATATATTTT. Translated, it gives CASSLGASLSGNTIYF.

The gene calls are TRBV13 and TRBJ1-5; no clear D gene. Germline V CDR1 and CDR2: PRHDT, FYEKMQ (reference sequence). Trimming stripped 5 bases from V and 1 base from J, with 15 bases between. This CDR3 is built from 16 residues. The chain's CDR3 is CASSEGIRRSNQPQHF. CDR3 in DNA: TGTGCCAGCAGCGAAGGGATTAGGAGAAGCAATCAGCCCCAGCATTTT.

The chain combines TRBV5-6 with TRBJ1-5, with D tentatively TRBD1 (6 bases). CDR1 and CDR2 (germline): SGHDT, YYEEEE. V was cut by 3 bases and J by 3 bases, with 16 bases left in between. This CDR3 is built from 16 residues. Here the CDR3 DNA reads TGTGCCAGCAGCTCCGGTAGGAGGGGGGCCAATCAGCCCCAGCATTTT. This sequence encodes CASSSGRRGANQPQHF.

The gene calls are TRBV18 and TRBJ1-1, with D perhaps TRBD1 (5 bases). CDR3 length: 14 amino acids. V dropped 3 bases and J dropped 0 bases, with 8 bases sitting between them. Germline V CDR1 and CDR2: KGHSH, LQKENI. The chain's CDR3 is CASSPTEMNTEAFF. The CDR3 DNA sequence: TGTGCCAGCTCACCGACAGAAATGAACACTGAAGCTTTCTTT.

The CDR3 reads CASSLVTGGGEQYF. The CDR3 DNA sequence: TGTGCCAGCAGCTTAGTTACCGGGGGGGGCGAGCAGTACTTC. The chain is built from TRBV11-2 and TRBJ2-7, with 8 bases fitting TRBD2. This CDR3 spans 14 amino acids. Looked up from germline, CDR1 is SGHAT and CDR2 is FQNNGV. The V gene end was trimmed by 1 base and the J gene end by 6 bases; junction bases not matched to a gene: 5.

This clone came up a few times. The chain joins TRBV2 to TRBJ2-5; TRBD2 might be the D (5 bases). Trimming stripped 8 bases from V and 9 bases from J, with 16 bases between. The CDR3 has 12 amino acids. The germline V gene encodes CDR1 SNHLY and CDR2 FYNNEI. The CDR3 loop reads CASSPETEAQYF. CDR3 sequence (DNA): TGTGCCAGCTCCCCTGAAACGGAGGCCCAGTACTTC.

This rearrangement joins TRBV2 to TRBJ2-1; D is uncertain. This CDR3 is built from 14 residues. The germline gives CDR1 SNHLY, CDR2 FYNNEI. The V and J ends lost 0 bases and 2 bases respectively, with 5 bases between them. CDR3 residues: CASSEAGTYNEQFF. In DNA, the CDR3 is TGTGCCAGCAGTGAAGCCGGAACCTACAATGAGCAGTTCTTC.

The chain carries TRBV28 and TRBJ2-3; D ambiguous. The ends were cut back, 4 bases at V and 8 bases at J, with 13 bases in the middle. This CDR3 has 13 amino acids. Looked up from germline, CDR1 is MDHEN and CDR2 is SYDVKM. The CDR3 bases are TGTGCCAGCAGTTACACGGCGAGTGGTACGCAGTATTTT. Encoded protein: CASSYTASGTQYF.

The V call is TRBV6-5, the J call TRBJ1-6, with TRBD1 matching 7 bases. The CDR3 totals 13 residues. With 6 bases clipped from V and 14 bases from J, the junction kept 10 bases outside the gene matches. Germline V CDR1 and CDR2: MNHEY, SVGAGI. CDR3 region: CASRTGTEKSLHF. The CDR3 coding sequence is TGTGCCAGCAGAACCGGGACAGAAAAATCCCTCCACTTT.

CDR3 nucleotides: TGTGCCACCCGGACTAGCGGGATTAGCACCAAAAACATTCAGTACTTC. It encodes CATRTSGISTKNIQYF. The chain is built from TRBV19 and TRBJ2-4; 12 positions agree with TRBD2. The germline V gene has CDR1 LNHDA and CDR2 SQIVND (reference sequence). V shed 10 bases and J 2 bases; nucleotides not matched to a gene: 9. The CDR3 loop spans 16 amino acids.

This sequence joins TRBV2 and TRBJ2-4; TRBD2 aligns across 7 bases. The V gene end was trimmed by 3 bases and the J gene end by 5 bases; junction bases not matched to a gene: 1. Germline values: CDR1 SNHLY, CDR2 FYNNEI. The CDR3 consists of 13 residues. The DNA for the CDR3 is TGTGCCAGCAGTGATGGGGGGGAAAACATTCAGTACTTC. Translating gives CASSDGGENIQYF.

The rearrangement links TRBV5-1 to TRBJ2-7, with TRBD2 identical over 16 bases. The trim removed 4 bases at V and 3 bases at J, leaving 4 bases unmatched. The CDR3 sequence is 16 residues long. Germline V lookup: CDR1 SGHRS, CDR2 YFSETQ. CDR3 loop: CASSPGLAGGIYEQYF. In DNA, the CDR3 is TGCGCCAGCAGCCCGGGACTAGCGGGAGGGATCTACGAGCAGTACTTC.

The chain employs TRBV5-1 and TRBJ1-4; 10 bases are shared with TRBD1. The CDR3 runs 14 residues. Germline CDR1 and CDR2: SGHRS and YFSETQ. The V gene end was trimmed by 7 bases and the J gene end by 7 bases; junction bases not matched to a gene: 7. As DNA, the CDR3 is TGCGCCAGCGGACCGGGACAGGGGCCTGAAAAACTGTTTTTT. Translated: CASGPGQGPEKLFF.

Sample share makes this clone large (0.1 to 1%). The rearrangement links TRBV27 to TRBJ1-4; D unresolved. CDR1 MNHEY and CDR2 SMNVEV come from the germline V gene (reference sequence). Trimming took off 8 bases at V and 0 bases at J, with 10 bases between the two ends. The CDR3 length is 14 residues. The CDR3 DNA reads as TGTGCCAGCTCCCCTGACACAACTAATGAAAAACTGTTTTTT. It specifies CASSPDTTNEKLFF. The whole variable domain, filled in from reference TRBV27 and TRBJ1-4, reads EAQVTQNPRYLITVTGKKLTVTCSQNMNHEYMSWYRQDPGLGLRQIYYSMNVEVTDKGDVPEGYKVSRKEKRNFPLILESPSPNQTSLYFCASSPDTTNEKLFFGSGTQLSVL.

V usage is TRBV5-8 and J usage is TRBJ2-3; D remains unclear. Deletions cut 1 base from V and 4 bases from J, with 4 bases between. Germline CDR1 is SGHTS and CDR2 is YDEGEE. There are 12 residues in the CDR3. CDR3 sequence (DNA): TGTGCCAGCAGCTTGCGGGCAGATACGCAGTATTTT. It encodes CASSLRADTQYF.

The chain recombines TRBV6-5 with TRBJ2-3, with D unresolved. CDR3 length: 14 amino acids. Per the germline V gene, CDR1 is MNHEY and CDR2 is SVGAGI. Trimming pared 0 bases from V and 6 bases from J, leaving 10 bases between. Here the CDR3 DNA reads TGTGCCAGCAGTTACTCGCGTACGTCCGATACGCAGTATTTT. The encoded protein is CASSYSRTSDTQYF.

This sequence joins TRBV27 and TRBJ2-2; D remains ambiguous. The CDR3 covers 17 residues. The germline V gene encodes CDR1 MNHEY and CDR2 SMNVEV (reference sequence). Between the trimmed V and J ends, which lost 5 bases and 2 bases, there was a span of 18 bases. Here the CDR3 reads CASSPNPEYPNTGELFF. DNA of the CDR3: TGTGCCAGCAGTCCAAACCCCGAGTACCCAAACACCGGGGAGCTGTTTTTT.